This T cell receptor beta chain was recorded in a study of cytomegalovirus exposure and HLA in healthy donors. This CDR3 region has 13 residues. The V gene's germline CDR1 is SNHLY and CDR2 FYNNEI. V was clipped by 2 bases and J by 8 bases, with 10 bases between them. The approximately 120-subject validation cohort, separate from the roughly 670-subject first cohort, included the donors. This clone appeared a single time. Libraries were prepared by immunoSEQ multiplex PCR; TCRdb keeps only in-frame clonotypes and omits some of them. Of hundreds of thousands of clones listed, roughly nine tenths are singletons.

The receptor's source is a man between 18 and 35 years old in good health and CMV-seropositive. Specimen: PBMCs. The rearrangement uses TRBV2 and TRBJ2-1; no clear D. The CDR3 DNA reads TGTGCCAGCAGTGAATGGACGGTGCATGAGCAGTTCTTC. The encoded protein is CASSEWTVHEQFF.